A selection of T cell receptor beta chains follows, all from one sample in a study of CD8 T cells in ankylosing spondylitis. TCRdb passed the 5' RACE reads through MiXCR, listing each CDR3 protein once. This table has a few hundred thousand distinct CDR3 sequences, around 24% appearing once. The sample taken for sequencing was blood, either unsorted or a sorted T cell fraction (not recorded which). These receptors were obtained from a male donor with ankylosing spondylitis. Each CDR3 is given with its conserved first and last residue. Fields, in order: D gene, V gene, J gene, clone size, CDR3 length, CDR3 protein, CDR3 DNA. A D gene is named only where the DNA matches it firmly. Clone size is given for some rows only: seen once, a few or many times, or a class if the clone is expanded.

>TRBD2|TRBV12-3/TRBV12-4|TRBJ2-7|few|13
CASSNLAGGEQYF
TGTGCCAGCAGCAATCTAGCGGGAGGCGAGCAGTACTTC
>TRBD2|TRBV9|TRBJ2-1|-|18
CASSVGLAGGIAVSEQFF
TGTGCCAGCAGCGTAGGTCTAGCGGGCGGAATTGCGGTGAGTGAGCAGTTCTTC
>-|TRBV11-2|TRBJ2-1|few|15
CASSARTGGHNEQFF
TGTGCCAGCAGCGCCAGGACTGGAGGGCACAATGAGCAGTTCTTC
>-|TRBV15|TRBJ2-3|-|15
CATSRAGTSTDTQYF
TGTGCCACCAGCAGGGCCGGGACTAGCACAGATACGCAGTATTTT
>-|TRBV18|TRBJ1-1|-|14
CASSPAGTPTEAFF
TGTGCCAGCTCACCAGCCGGGACACCCACTGAAGCTTTCTTT
>TRBD1|TRBV2|TRBJ2-7|few|15
CASTNPTGGIYEQYF
TGTGCCAGCACCAATCCGACAGGGGGAATTTACGAGCAGTACTTC
>TRBD1|TRBV28|TRBJ2-7|-|14
CASRKDRGLYEQYF
TGTGCCAGCAGGAAGGACAGGGGGCTCTACGAGCAGTACTTC
>TRBD1|TRBV10-3|TRBJ2-7|few|15
CAISEPGQGYYEQYF
TGTGCCATCAGCGAACCGGGACAGGGCTACTACGAGCAGTACTTC
>TRBD2|TRBV7-8|TRBJ2-3|few|16
CASSFREGQNTDTQYF
TGTGCCAGCAGCTTTAGGGAGGGTCAGAACACAGATACGCAGTATTTT
>TRBD1|TRBV5-1|TRBJ2-5|-|16
CASSLQGSGSRETQYF
TGCGCCAGCAGCTTACAGGGGAGCGGAAGCCGAGAGACCCAGTACTTC
>TRBD1|TRBV5-1|TRBJ1-4|-|16
CASSAGQGLTNEKLFF
TGCGCCAGCAGCGCGGGACAGGGGTTAACTAATGAAAAACTGTTTTTT
>TRBD2|TRBV20-1|TRBJ2-3|few|17
CSARGSLAGGLTDTQYF
TGCAGTGCTAGAGGGTCCCTAGCGGGAGGGTTGACAGATACGCAGTATTTT
>-|TRBV29-1|TRBJ1-1|-|14
CSAESPQFNTEAFF
TGCAGCGCCGAGAGCCCGCAGTTCAACACTGAAGCTTTCTTT
>-|TRBV29-1|TRBJ2-2|few|15
CSAARYSVETGELFF
TGCAGCGCCGCTAGGTATAGTGTGGAGACCGGGGAGCTGTTTTTT
>-|TRBV20-1|TRBJ1-4|-|14
CSAILQETNEKLFF
TGCAGTGCTATACTACAGGAGACTAATGAAAAACTGTTTTTT
>-|TRBV7-2|TRBJ1-1|-|12
CASSLGNLGAFF
TGTGCCAGCAGCTTGGGCAACCTTGGAGCTTTCTTT
>-|TRBV9|TRBJ1-6|-|12
CASSLANSPLHF
TGTGCCAGCAGCCTCGCCAATTCACCCCTCCACTTT
>TRBD1|TRBV29-1|TRBJ2-7|-|14
CSVEAGDRGYEQYF
TGCAGCGTTGAGGCCGGGGACAGGGGGTACGAGCAGTACTTC
>-|TRBV20-1|TRBJ2-1|-|14
CSANGRGIGNEQFF
TGCAGTGCCAACGGTCGCGGGATTGGCAATGAGCAGTTCTTC
>-|TRBV7-6|TRBJ1-4|-|15
CASSLGVGGAEKLFF
TGTGCCAGCAGCTTAGGGGTAGGAGGGGCTGAAAAACTGTTTTTT
>TRBD2|TRBV4-1|TRBJ2-4|-|17
CASSQEWLAGIQNIQYF
TGCGCCAGCAGCCAAGAGTGGCTAGCGGGAATCCAAAACATTCAGTACTTC
>TRBD1|TRBV20-1|TRBJ2-7|-|15
CSAHGVGTGGYEQYF
TGCAGTGCTCACGGGGTGGGGACAGGGGGATACGAGCAGTACTTC
>-|TRBV12-3/TRBV12-4|TRBJ1-6|few|15
CASSLAVGEASPLHF
TGTGCCAGCAGTTTAGCGGTGGGGGAGGCTTCACCCCTCCACTTT
>TRBD2|TRBV29-1|TRBJ2-7|-|14
CSVAQREAPYEQYF
TGCAGCGTTGCCCAGCGGGAGGCCCCCTACGAGCAGTACTTC
>TRBD1|TRBV5-4|TRBJ2-3|-|15
CASSLETGTLATQYF
TGTGCCAGCAGCTTGGAGACAGGGACGTTAGCTACGCAGTATTTT
>-|TRBV4-2|TRBJ2-5|-|13
CASSQVYQETQYF
TGTGCCAGCAGCCAAGTCTACCAAGAGACCCAGTACTTC
>-|TRBV11-3|TRBJ2-7|-|14
CASSLARASYEQYF
TGTGCCAGCAGCTTAGCCAGGGCCTCCTACGAGCAGTACTTC
>TRBD1|TRBV19|TRBJ2-7|few|15
CASSTQETGDYEQYF
TGTGCCAGTAGTACTCAGGAGACAGGGGACTACGAGCAGTACTTC
>-|TRBV5-1|TRBJ2-1|-|14
CASSLLNSDHEQFF
TGCGCCAGCAGCTTGTTGAATAGTGACCATGAGCAGTTCTTC
>TRBD2|TRBV5-1|TRBJ2-1|many|16
CASSLGPSGIYNEQFF
TGCGCCAGCAGCTTGGGGCCTAGCGGGATCTACAATGAGCAGTTCTTC
>TRBD2|TRBV20-1|TRBJ2-3|-|17
CSARLRTSGRLPDTQYF
TGCAGTGCTAGATTAAGGACTAGCGGGAGGTTACCAGATACGCAGTATTTT
>-|TRBV6-5|TRBJ2-7|-|15
CASSYGRRVVNEQYF
TGTGCCAGCAGTTACGGGAGGAGGGTGGTAAACGAGCAGTACTTC
>-|TRBV5-6|TRBJ2-5|few|15
CASSLEWKVGETQYF
TGTGCCAGCAGCTTGGAGTGGAAGGTGGGAGAGACCCAGTACTTC
>-|TRBV2|TRBJ2-7|-|11
CASRTGREQYF
TGTGCCAGCAGGACAGGACGCGAGCAGTACTTC
>TRBD2|TRBV20-1|TRBJ2-7|-|15
CSAFSSGPSSYEQYF
TGCAGTGCATTCTCTAGCGGACCTAGCTCCTACGAGCAGTACTTC
>-|TRBV27|TRBJ2-1|few|14
CASTPGTGYNEQFF
TGTGCCAGCACCCCGGGAACAGGTTACAATGAGCAGTTCTTC
>-|TRBV9|TRBJ2-5|-|14
CASSVWGRQETQYF
TGTGCCAGCAGCGTATGGGGGAGGCAAGAGACCCAGTACTTC
>TRBD2|TRBV20-1|TRBJ2-1|-|16
CSARDRGTSSYNEQFF
TGCAGTGCTAGAGATCGAGGGACTAGTTCTTACAATGAGCAGTTCTTC
>-|TRBV12-3/TRBV12-4|TRBJ2-5|-|16
CASSYRDAGYRETQYF
TGTGCCAGCAGTTACCGAGATGCGGGGTACCGAGAGACCCAGTACTTC
>TRBD1|TRBV12-3/TRBV12-4|TRBJ1-5|many|16
CASRLGIGGQNQPQHF
TGTGCCAGCAGGCTGGGTATAGGGGGCCAGAATCAGCCCCAGCATTTT
>-|TRBV12-3/TRBV12-4|TRBJ2-1|-|14
CASTVSAEYNEQFF
TGTGCCAGCACGGTTTCAGCGGAATACAATGAGCAGTTCTTC